This T cell receptor (beta chain) was identified in a study of T cell clonotyping in hematopoietic cell transplantation. The method was immunoSEQ multiplex PCR; TCRdb's version includes in-frame clones alone and lacks a portion of them. The data contain more than 11,000 clones, just over 95% of them singletons. CDR3 size: 13 residues. Trimming pared 4 bases from V and 10 bases from J, leaving 14 bases between. CDR1 SGHDN and CDR2 FVKESK come from the germline V gene. The sample consisted of peripheral blood mononuclear cells, taken 30 days after allogeneic stem cell transplant. The chain joins TRBV14 to TRBJ2-1, with D maybe TRBD2 (6 bases). This sequence originates from a female patient between 50 and 60 years old who had an allogeneic stem cell transplant from an unrelated donor, so T cells may come from the graft donor. Some clones in this sample may be carry-over from other donors' samples. CDR3 nucleotides: TGTGCCAGCAGCCCGTCCCTTCGGGGGGAGCAGTTCTTC. The encoded protein is CASSPSLRGEQFF.